The T cell receptor beta chain described here comes from a study of PD-L1 blockade in urothelial cancer. About the study: Blood was subjected to analysis at 3 weeks (second dose) and 6 weeks following treatment start. Each blood sample yielded a median of about 150,000 T cells. Study-wide results and caveats: Stronger expansion of tumor-associated clones in blood at 3 weeks distinguished durable-benefit patients.

Time point meaning: peripheral blood 6 weeks after treatment start. Germline V gene sequence: CDR1 SGHRS, CDR2 YFSETQ. The CDR3 length is 17 residues. The ends lost 3 bases at V and 0 bases at J; junction bases unmatched: 8. Every PCR was spiked with synthetic TCR analog templates. Profiled with immunoSEQ multiplex PCR; TCRdb holds only in-frame clones, not every one. The sample lists 45,000 to 60,000 clones, 88% seen once, with under 2.5% in the top ten. As for this clone: Its antigen is as yet unknown.

The receptor's source is a man aged 60-69 years with urothelial cancer. This material consisted of PBMCs, taken around atezolizumab (anti-PD-L1) treatment. The rearrangement joins TRBV5-1 to TRBJ2-3, with 9 bases fitting TRBD2. Here the CDR3 DNA reads TGCGCCAGCAGCTCCCCGACTAGCGGAACTAGCACAGATACGCAGTATTTT. It codes for CASSSPTSGTSTDTQYF.